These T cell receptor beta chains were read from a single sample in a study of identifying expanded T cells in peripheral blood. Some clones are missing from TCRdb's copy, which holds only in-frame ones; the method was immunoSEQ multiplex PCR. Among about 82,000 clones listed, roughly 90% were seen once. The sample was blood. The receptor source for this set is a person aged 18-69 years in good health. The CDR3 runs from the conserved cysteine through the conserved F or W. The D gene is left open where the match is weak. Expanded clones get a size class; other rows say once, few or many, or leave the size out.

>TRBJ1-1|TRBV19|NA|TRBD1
CASSRDRGATEAFF
TGTGCCAGTAGTAGGGACAGGGGAGCCACTGAAGCTTTCTTT
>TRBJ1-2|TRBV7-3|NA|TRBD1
CASSLTGDYGYTF
TGTGCCAGCAGCCTTACAGGGGACTATGGCTACACCTTC
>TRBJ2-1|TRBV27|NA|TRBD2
CASSGLAGGSAYNEQFF
TGTGCCAGCAGCGGACTAGCGGGAGGTTCCGCCTACAATGAGCAGTTCTTC
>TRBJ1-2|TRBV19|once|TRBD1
CASRDRGRHGYTF
TGTGCCAGTCGAGACAGGGGGCGTCATGGCTACACCTTC
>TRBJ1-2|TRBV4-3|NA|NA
CASSQEKASGHTF
TGCGCCAGCAGCCAAGAGAAGGCGAGCGGCCACACCTTC
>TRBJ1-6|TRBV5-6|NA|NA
CASSLVRGGSPLHF
TGTGCCAGCAGCTTAGTCAGGGGTGGCTCACCCCTCCACTTT
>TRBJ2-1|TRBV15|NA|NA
CATSTSEGAPYNEQFF
TGTGCCACCTCGACGAGCGAGGGAGCCCCCTACAATGAGCAGTTCTTC
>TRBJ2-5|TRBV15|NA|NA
CATSRAQKETQYF
TGTGCCACCAGCAGAGCTCAGAAAGAGACCCAGTACTTC
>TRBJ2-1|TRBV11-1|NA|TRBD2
CASSSRLGLGIYNEQFF
TGTGCCAGCAGCTCCCGACTCGGACTAGGAATCTACAATGAGCAGTTCTTC
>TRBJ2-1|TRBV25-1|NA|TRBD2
CASSGLSTSGSNEQFF
TGTGCCAGCAGTGGCTTATCGACTAGCGGCTCCAATGAGCAGTTCTTC
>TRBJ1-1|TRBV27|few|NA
CASSLTGNTEAFF
TGTGCCAGCAGTTTAACAGGGAATACTGAAGCTTTCTTT
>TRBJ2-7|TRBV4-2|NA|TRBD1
CASSQAGQVSEQYF
TGTGCCAGCAGCCAGGCGGGACAGGTGAGCGAGCAGTACTTC
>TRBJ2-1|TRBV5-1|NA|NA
CASSTDYSHEQFF
TGCGCCAGCAGCACGGACTATTCCCATGAGCAGTTCTTC
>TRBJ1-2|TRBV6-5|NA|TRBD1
CASSTWTGDNGYTF
TGTGCCAGCAGTACCTGGACAGGGGACAATGGCTACACCTTC
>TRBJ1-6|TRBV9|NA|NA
CASSVAFGGSVAPLHF
TGTGCCAGCAGCGTAGCTTTCGGGGGTTCGGTAGCACCCCTCCACTTT
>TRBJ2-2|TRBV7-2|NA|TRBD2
CASRSGTVNTGELFF
TGTGCCAGCAGGAGCGGGACGGTTAACACCGGGGAGCTGTTTTTT
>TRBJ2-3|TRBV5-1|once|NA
CASSLEGSSTDTQYF
TGCGCCAGCAGCTTGGAGGGCTCTAGCACAGATACGCAGTATTTT
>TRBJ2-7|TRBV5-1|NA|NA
CASSLDASTPYEQYF
TGCGCCAGCAGCTTGGACGCGTCCACTCCCTACGAGCAGTACTTC
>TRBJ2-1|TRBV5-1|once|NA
CASSPKPDSRQHNEQFF
TGCGCCAGCAGCCCTAAGCCGGACAGTCGTCAACACAATGAGCAGTTCTTC
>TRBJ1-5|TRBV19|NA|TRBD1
CASSIPQGAGNQPQHF
TGTGCCAGTAGTATACCGCAGGGGGCCGGAAATCAGCCCCAGCATTTT
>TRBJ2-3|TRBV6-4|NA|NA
CASSEGGEADTQYF
TGTGCCAGCAGTGAAGGGGGAGAGGCGGATACGCAGTATTTT
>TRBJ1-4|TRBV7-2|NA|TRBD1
CASSARTGGGEKLFF
TGTGCCAGCAGCGCCAGGACAGGGGGCGGTGAAAAACTGTTTTTT
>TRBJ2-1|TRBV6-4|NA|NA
CASSEAADYNEQFF
TGTGCCAGCAGTGAAGCGGCCGACTACAATGAGCAGTTCTTC
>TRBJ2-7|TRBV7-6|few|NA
CASRATGSYEQYF
TGTGCCAGCAGGGCTACAGGTTCCTACGAGCAGTACTTC
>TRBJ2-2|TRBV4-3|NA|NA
CASSQVIARQANTGELFF
TGCGCCAGCAGCCAAGTAATAGCGAGACAGGCGAACACCGGGGAGCTGTTTTTT
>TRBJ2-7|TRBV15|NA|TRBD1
CATSREQGTYEQYF
TGTGCCACCAGCAGAGAACAGGGGACCTACGAGCAGTACTTC
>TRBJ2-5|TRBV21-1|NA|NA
CASSKAVGRQETQYF
TGTGCCAGCAGCAAAGCGGTGGGGAGGCAAGAGACCCAGTACTTC
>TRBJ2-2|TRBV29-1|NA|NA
CSVDLSGLGTGELFF
TGCAGCGTTGATTTGAGCGGGTTGGGCACCGGGGAGCTGTTTTTT
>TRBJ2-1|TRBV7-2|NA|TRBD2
CASSQGLAENNEQFF
TGTGCCAGCAGCCAAGGACTAGCGGAAAACAATGAGCAGTTCTTC
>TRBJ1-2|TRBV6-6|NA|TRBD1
CASSYSTPQGAGGYTF
TGTGCCAGCAGTTACTCGACACCTCAGGGGGCAGGAGGCTACACCTTC
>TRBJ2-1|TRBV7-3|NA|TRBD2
CASSSNGAGGNYNEQFF
TGTGCCAGCAGCTCTAACGGGGCGGGAGGGAACTACAATGAGCAGTTCTTC
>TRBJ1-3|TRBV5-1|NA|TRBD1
CASSSRGLAGNTIYF
TGCGCCAGCAGCTCAAGGGGGCTGGCTGGAAACACCATATATTTT
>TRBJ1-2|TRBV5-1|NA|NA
CASSLEGGGYGYTF
TGCGCCAGCAGCTTGGAAGGAGGGGGCTATGGCTACACCTTC
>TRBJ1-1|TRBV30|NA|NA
CAWSALGQLNTEAFF
TGTGCCTGGAGTGCCCTCGGACAGTTGAACACTGAAGCTTTCTTT
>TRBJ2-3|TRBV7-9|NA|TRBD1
CASSKGQISTDTQYF
TGTGCCAGCAGCAAGGGACAGATTTCCACAGATACGCAGTATTTT
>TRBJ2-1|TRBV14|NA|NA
CASSLISGSSYNEQFF
TGTGCCAGCAGCCTAATATCGGGCAGCTCCTACAATGAGCAGTTCTTC
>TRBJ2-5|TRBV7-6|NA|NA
CASSSLRGGQETQYF
TGTGCCAGCAGCTCCCTGCGAGGCGGACAAGAGACCCAGTACTTC